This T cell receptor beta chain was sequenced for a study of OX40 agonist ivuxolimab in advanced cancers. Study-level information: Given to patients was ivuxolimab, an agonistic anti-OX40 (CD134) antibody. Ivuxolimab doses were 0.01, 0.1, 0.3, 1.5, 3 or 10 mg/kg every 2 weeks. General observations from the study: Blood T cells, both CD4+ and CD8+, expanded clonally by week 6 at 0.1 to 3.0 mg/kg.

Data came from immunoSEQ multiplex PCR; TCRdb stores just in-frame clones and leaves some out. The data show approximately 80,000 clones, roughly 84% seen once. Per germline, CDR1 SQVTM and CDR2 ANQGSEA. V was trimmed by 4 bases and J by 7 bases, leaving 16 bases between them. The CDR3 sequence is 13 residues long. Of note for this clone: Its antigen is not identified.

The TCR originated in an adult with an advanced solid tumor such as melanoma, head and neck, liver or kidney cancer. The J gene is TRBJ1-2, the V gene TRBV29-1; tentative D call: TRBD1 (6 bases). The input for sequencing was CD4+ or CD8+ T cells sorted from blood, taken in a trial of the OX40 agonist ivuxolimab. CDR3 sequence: CSVVTTGYSGYTF. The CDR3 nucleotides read TGCAGCGTTGTTACAACAGGGTATAGTGGCTACACCTTC.